The source of this T cell receptor (beta chain) is a study of T cells in localized non-small cell lung cancer. This clone was counted a few times. What it binds is not known. Broader study findings: An association was observed between higher blood T cell density and longer overall survival. Adjacent uninvolved lung tissue had the highest T cell clonality, exceeding tumor.

Only in-frame clones appear in the TCRdb table, and some are missing; sequencing was by immunoSEQ multiplex PCR. The data show 35,000 or so clones, with around 88% seen just once and 6.5% to 9% held by the top ten. The germline V gene encodes CDR1 SGHAT and CDR2 FQNNGV. This CDR3 region has 13 residues. Trimming stripped 6 bases from V and 0 bases from J, with 5 bases between. The J gene is TRBJ2-2, the V gene TRBV11-2; D is undetermined. The sequences come from peripheral blood, collected before any cancer treatment. The origin of this receptor is a woman between 40 and 69 years old with stage I lung adenocarcinoma. The CDR3 DNA is TGTGCCAGCAGTACAGCGAACACCGGGGAGCTGTTTTTT. This gives the protein CASSTANTGELFF.